This TCR beta chain emerged from a study of CD8 T cells in Susac syndrome. Study observations and caveats: In Susac patients, clonal expansion was not detected in CD4+ cells.

Regarding this clonotype: The antigen is undetermined.

Random hexamers were used to reverse transcribe roughly 0.45 to 1 ug of RNA. Amplification of the TCR beta CDR3 was carried out by immunoSEQ multiplex PCR, which spanned a total of 54 Vbeta and 13 Jbeta segments. TCRdb used MiXCR to reprocess the immunoSEQ multiplex PCR reads, holding one entry per CDR3 protein. This table holds some 150,000 distinct CDR3 sequences, approximately 96% found once. Germline-derived CDR1 and CDR2 are ENHRY and SYGVKD. The CDR3 loop spans 15 amino acids. Unmatched junction bases numbered 5, after V lost 5 bases and J lost 3 bases. This TCR derives from a human donor with Susac syndrome. This rearrangement joins TRBV10-3 to TRBJ2-1; TRBD2 matches at 9 bases. The sequenced sample consisted of CD4+ T cells from PBMCs. The CDR3 loop reads CAISPGLARYNEQFF. The CDR3 DNA is TGTGCCATCAGTCCCGGACTAGCGCGCTACAATGAGCAGTTCTTC.